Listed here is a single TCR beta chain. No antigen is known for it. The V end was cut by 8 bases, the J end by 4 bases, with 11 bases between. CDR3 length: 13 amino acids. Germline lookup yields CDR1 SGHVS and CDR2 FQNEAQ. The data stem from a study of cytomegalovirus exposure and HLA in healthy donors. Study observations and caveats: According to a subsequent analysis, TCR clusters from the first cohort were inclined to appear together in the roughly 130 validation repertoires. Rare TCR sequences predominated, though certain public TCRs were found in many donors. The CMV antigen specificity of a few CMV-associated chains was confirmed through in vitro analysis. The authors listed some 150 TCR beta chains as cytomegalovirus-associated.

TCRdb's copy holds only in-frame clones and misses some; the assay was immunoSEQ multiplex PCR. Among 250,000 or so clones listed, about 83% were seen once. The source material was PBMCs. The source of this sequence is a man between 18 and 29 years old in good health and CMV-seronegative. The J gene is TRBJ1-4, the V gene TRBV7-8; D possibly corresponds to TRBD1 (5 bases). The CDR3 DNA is TGTGCCAGCGGGAGGGGTAATAATGAAAAACTGTTTTTT. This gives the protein CASGRGNNEKLFF.